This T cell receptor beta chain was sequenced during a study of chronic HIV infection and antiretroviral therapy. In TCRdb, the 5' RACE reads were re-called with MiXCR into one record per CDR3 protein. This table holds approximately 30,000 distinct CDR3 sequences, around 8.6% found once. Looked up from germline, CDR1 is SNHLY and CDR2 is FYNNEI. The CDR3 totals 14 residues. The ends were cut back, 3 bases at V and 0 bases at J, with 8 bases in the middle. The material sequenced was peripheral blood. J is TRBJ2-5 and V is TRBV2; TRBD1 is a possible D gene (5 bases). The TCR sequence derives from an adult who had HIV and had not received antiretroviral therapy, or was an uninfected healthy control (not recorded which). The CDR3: CASSDHRHQETQYF. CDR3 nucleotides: TGTGCCAGCAGTGATCACAGGCACCAAGAGACCCAGTACTTC.